This is a list of T cell receptor beta chains from one sample in a study of response to subunit inactivated influenza vaccine. TCRdb passed the RT-PCR reads through MiXCR, listing each CDR3 protein once. The table shows about 650,000 distinct CDR3 sequences, with around 16% occurring only once. Here the sequenced sample was PBMCs from blood, taken roughly 12 days after vaccination. These receptors were obtained from a man in his forties or fifties who received an inactivated influenza vaccine. The CDR3 runs from the conserved cysteine through the conserved F or W. The D gene is left open where the match is weak. Only some rows state a clone size, as once, few, many or a class for expanded clones.

D,J,V,size,CDR3
-,TRBJ1-3,TRBV11-2,-,CASSAREGFNAGNTIYF
-,TRBJ1-1,TRBV5-1,-,CASSRQRMNTEAFF
-,TRBJ2-7,TRBV7-9,-,CASSYDTGYWWSYEQYF
-,TRBJ1-3,TRBV7-6,many,CASSLGAGNTIYF
TRBD1,TRBJ1-1,TRBV5-1,-,CASSLTRGTGGSYNTEAFF
-,TRBJ2-7,TRBV4-3,few,CASSQDRFGIYEQYF
TRBD1,TRBJ1-6,TRBV30,few,CAWSVMGQYNSPLHF
-,TRBJ1-6,TRBV12-3/TRBV12-4,-,CASSLGGNLHF
-,TRBJ2-1,TRBV9,-,CASSVDGGTYNEQFF
TRBD1,TRBJ1-2,TRBV5-5,-,CASSLAIRGHYGYTF
-,TRBJ1-2,TRBV11-3,once,CASSLERGCYGYTF
-,TRBJ1-3,TRBV5-1,-,CASSPTGARSGNTIYF
-,TRBJ2-7,TRBV4-2,-,CASMMESGNLNYEQYF
-,TRBJ2-3,TRBV3-1,many,CASSQRNRVTDTQYF
-,TRBJ2-1,TRBV20-1,-,CSAVDGSYNEQFF
TRBD1,TRBJ2-7,TRBV10-3,few,CATHGGDRAHEQYF
-,TRBJ1-4,TRBV7-2,-,CASRDPATNEKLIF
TRBD1,TRBJ1-1,TRBV5-1,many,CASSLGTENTEAFF
-,TRBJ1-2,TRBV4-2,few,CASSQEVSDKGFYGYTF
-,TRBJ1-6,TRBV5-1,-,CASSLEGRVNSPLHF
-,TRBJ1-1,TRBV28,few,CASNKSWVSRYTEAFF
TRBD2,TRBJ2-1,TRBV9,few,CASSARTSGSSYNEQFF
TRBD1,TRBJ1-3,TRBV11-2,-,CASSLTGQGTNTIYF
TRBD2,TRBJ2-3,TRBV6-1,few,CASIRLAGGPDTQYF
-,TRBJ2-3,TRBV11-1,many,CASETMGIGDTQYF
TRBD1,TRBJ2-1,TRBV11-2,few,CASSLDRGIYSYNEQFF
-,TRBJ2-2,TRBV2,many,CASSEGPTGELFF
-,TRBJ1-5,TRBV19,-,CASSIRTDQPQHF
-,TRBJ2-3,TRBV12-3/TRBV12-4,few,CASRPELTSTDTQYF
TRBD1,TRBJ1-5,TRBV6-5,-,CASSYSVTGNQPQHF
-,TRBJ2-1,TRBV11-1,-,CASSLLRDTEQFF
-,TRBJ1-3,TRBV19,-,CASIRQGGNTIYF
-,TRBJ1-1,TRBV5-6,few,CASSLDGGKAWTEAFF
-,TRBJ2-3,TRBV20-1,few,CSATPFGPVDTQYF
TRBD1,TRBJ1-6,TRBV5-5,-,CASSLEGAPSSPLHF
-,TRBJ1-6,TRBV7-9,few,CASSSQGGTVNSPLHF
TRBD2,TRBJ2-3,TRBV6-6,few,CATSRGVTDTQYF
-,TRBJ2-7,TRBV29-1,-,CSVGDVAYEQYF
-,TRBJ1-1,TRBV6-1,once,CASSDGGRNTEAFF
-,TRBJ1-3,TRBV28,few,CASSFEVLSGNTIYF
-,TRBJ1-5,TRBV19,few,CASRTGGVQPQHF
-,TRBJ2-1,TRBV4-1,few,CASSPPGPVFF
-,TRBJ2-7,TRBV28,few,CASSLSPLTYEQYF
TRBD2,TRBJ2-3,TRBV7-8,many,CASSSGLLAGAWTDTQYF
-,TRBJ2-2,TRBV6-5,-,CASSYPRYGYTGELFF
-,TRBJ2-2,TRBV11-2,-,CASSWGTLNTGELFF
TRBD1,TRBJ1-1,TRBV7-9,few,CASSSAQGTNTEAFF
-,TRBJ2-2,TRBV4-1,-,CASSQERVSGLAGELFF
-,TRBJ1-5,TRBV19,-,CASSGGGGGNQPQHF
-,TRBJ1-4,TRBV7-9,few,CASSLRGARNEKLFF
TRBD1,TRBJ2-4,TRBV20-1,few,CSLSLRDRGNIQYF
-,TRBJ1-2,TRBV6-1,-,CASSRVSNYGYTF
-,TRBJ1-6,TRBV6-2/TRBV6-3,few,CASRQMERYNSPLHF
TRBD1,TRBJ2-3,TRBV7-2,many,CASSFRQGSTDTQYF
-,TRBJ2-1,TRBV6-2/TRBV6-3,-,CASSYVEANEQFF